What follows are 30 T cell receptor beta chains derived from one specimen sequenced in a study of PD-1 blockade in classical Hodgkin lymphoma. Here immunoSEQ multiplex PCR was the method, and the copy in TCRdb shows in-frame clones only, minus some. The sample lists nearly 25,000 clones; under 75% were seen once. Time point meaning: cycle 4 day 1 (C4D1), after less than seven weeks of nivolumab. Autologous stem cell transplantation was followed by relapse in every patient, and brentuximab vedotin exposure varied. This material consisted of peripheral blood mononuclear cells (PBMCs), taken before the fourth cycle of nivolumab. The receptors derive from a human donor with classical Hodgkin lymphoma.

The chain recombines TRBV7-2 with TRBJ2-5, with 13 nucleotides matching TRBD2. Per germline, CDR1 SGHTA and CDR2 FQGNSA. Trimming took 2 bases from V and 4 from J; bases not matched to a gene: 7. This CDR3 comprises 17 residues. CDR3 DNA: TGTGCCAGCAGCTTATTGGGACTAGCGGGGTTAGCAGAGACCCAGTACTTC. Translating gives CASSLLGLAGLAETQYF.

The chain couples TRBV10-2 to TRBJ1-6; TRBD1 might be the D (5 bases). The V gene lost 8 bases and the J gene lost 7 bases, with 12 bases spanning the gap. The CDR3 consists of 13 residues. From germline, CDR1 is WSHSY and CDR2 SAAADI. The CDR3 DNA reads as TGCGCCAGCGGGGGGAGTTTAAATTCACCCCTCCACTTT. This gives the protein CASGGSLNSPLHF.

The rearrangement uses TRBV5-1 and TRBJ2-5; no clear D. This CDR3 comprises 14 residues. Trimming removed 7 bases from V and 2 bases from J, with 15 bases in between. Germline assignment: CDR1 SGHRS and CDR2 YFSETQ. CDR3 in amino acids: CASRISLGQETQYF. The CDR3 DNA reads as TGCGCCAGCCGTATTTCACTTGGTCAAGAGACCCAGTACTTC.

The chain carries TRBV6-1 and TRBJ2-1; maybe TRBD2 (6 bases). From germline, CDR1 is MNHNS and CDR2 SASEGT. The CDR3 spans 15 residues. V gave up 4 bases and J gave up 4 bases, with 14 bases separating them. The CDR3 loop reads CASSGGGEGYNEQFF. Written as DNA, the CDR3 is TGTGCCAGCAGTGGGGGAGGAGAGGGTTACAATGAGCAGTTCTTC.

This rearrangement joins TRBV28 to TRBJ1-5, with 9 bases lining up with TRBD1. Germline V gene sequence: CDR1 MDHEN, CDR2 SYDVKM. The CDR3 is made up of 14 amino acids. V trimming: 5 bases; J trimming: 5 bases; junction bases outside the gene matches: 4. This CDR3 is CASSPRQGDQPQHF. For the CDR3, the DNA is TGTGCCAGCAGTCCTCGACAGGGGGATCAGCCCCAGCATTTT.

V is TRBV6-1 and J is TRBJ1-1; no firm D call. With 7 bases removed from V and 3 bases from J, the gap between germline ends came to 12 bases. CDR3 size: 13 residues. The germline V gene has CDR1 MNHNS and CDR2 SASEGT. The CDR3 DNA reads TGTGCCAGCAAGCCCCCGTATGACACTGAAGCTTTCTTT. Its protein is CASKPPYDTEAFF.

CDR3 in DNA: TGTGCCAGCAGCTTAGCCCAGGGGGCTGGGTCTGAAGCTTTCTTT. It codes for CASSLAQGAGSEAFF. The V call is TRBV13, the J call TRBJ1-1, with 8 bases lining up with TRBD1. V lost 1 base and J lost 6; bases outside the gene matches: 7. The CDR3 sequence is 15 residues long. CDR1 is PRHDT and CDR2 is FYEKMQ in the germline V gene (reference sequence).

This clone ranks as medium-sized. This chain joins TRBV5-4 and TRBJ2-5; TRBD1 agrees at 8 bases. J was trimmed by 5 bases and V by 4 bases; bases with no gene match: 10. Germline V gene lookup returns CDR1 SGHNT and CDR2 YYREEE (reference sequence). This CDR3 comprises 15 residues. This CDR3 is CASSPAGGARETQYF. Here the CDR3 DNA reads TGTGCCAGCAGCCCGGCAGGGGGCGCACGGGAGACCCAGTACTTC.

Relative to its sample, this clone is medium-sized. Additional DNA sequences in this sample encode the identical CDR3. The CDR3 nucleotides read TGTGCCAGCAGCTTGGTAGCCGGGGCTAATGAAAAACTGTTTTTT. This codes for CASSLVAGANEKLFF. V and J are TRBV5-4 and TRBJ1-4, with D hard to call. The V end was cut by 0 bases, the J end by 3 bases, with 9 bases between. Germline-derived CDR1 and CDR2 are SGHNT and YYREEE (reference sequence). There are 15 residues in the CDR3.

This clone was counted only a few times. The rearrangement joins TRBV11-1 to TRBJ1-3; no reliable D call. Trimming took 5 bases from V and 1 from J, leaving 15 bases between them. In germline, CDR1 is SGHAT, CDR2 FQDESV (reference sequence). This CDR3 is built from 16 residues. CDR3 DNA sequence: TGTGCCAGCAGCCCCCTTAGGGCACCGTCTGGAAACACCATATATTTT. This encodes CASSPLRAPSGNTIYF.

As DNA, the CDR3 is TGTGCCAGCAGCTTAGGCGGGGCAAACGAGCAGTACTTC. The encoded protein is CASSLGGANEQYF. This chain uses TRBV5-4 with TRBJ2-7, with D perhaps TRBD2 (6 bases). V lost 2 bases, J lost 5 bases, and 11 bases lay in between. This CDR3 has 13 residues. Germline V gene lookup returns CDR1 SGHNT and CDR2 YYREEE (reference sequence).

The chain couples TRBV4-1 to TRBJ2-1, with D unclear. Germline CDR1 reads MGHRA; CDR2 reads YSYEKL. The CDR3 extends over 12 amino acids. With 6 bases removed from V and 1 base from J, the gap between germline ends came to 4 bases. The chain's CDR3 is CASSYSYNEQFF. The CDR3 DNA reads as TGCGCCAGCAGTTATTCCTACAATGAGCAGTTCTTC.

This sequence joins TRBV5-4 and TRBJ2-7; 8 bases align to TRBD2. CDR1 SGHNT and CDR2 YYREEE come from the germline V gene (reference sequence). The CDR3 is made up of 15 amino acids. J gave up 6 bases and V 4 bases, and 12 bases lay outside the gene matches. The CDR3 protein is CASSTLGLGSGEQYV. The CDR3 DNA reads TGTGCCAGCAGCACCCTGGGACTAGGTAGTGGCGAGCAGTACGTC.

This clone was observed a handful of times. This sequence joins TRBV6-1 and TRBJ2-7, with D maybe TRBD2 (5 bases). This CDR3 has 14 residues. Per the germline V gene, CDR1 is MNHNS and CDR2 is SASEGT. Deletions cut 8 bases from V and 2 bases from J, with 16 bases between. The CDR3: CASGLSGATYEQYF. Written as DNA, the CDR3 is TGTGCCAGCGGGCTGAGCGGCGCTACCTACGAGCAGTACTTC.

V usage is TRBV5-6 and J usage is TRBJ1-2; D unclear. Germline assignment: CDR1 SGHDT and CDR2 YYEEEE. Trimming left V 0 bases short and J 4 bases short, with 10 bases between. There are 14 residues in the CDR3. CDR3 DNA: TGTGCCAGCAGCTTGGATAAGGGCCGCTATGGCTACACCTTC. Translation: CASSLDKGRYGYTF.

In this sample, this clone turned up a few times. The chain links TRBV6-5 to TRBJ1-3; D unclear. Trimming pared 3 bases from V and 2 bases from J, leaving 14 bases between. The CDR3 is made up of 16 amino acids. Germline-derived CDR1 and CDR2 are MNHEY and SVGAGI. The CDR3 loop reads CASSYNPTMAGNTIYF. As DNA, the CDR3 is TGTGCCAGCAGTTATAATCCGACAATGGCTGGAAACACCATATATTTT.

This chain connects TRBV7-2 to TRBJ2-5; D tentatively reads TRBD1 or TRBD2 (5 bases each). This CDR3 is built from 14 residues. From germline, CDR1 is SGHTA and CDR2 FQGNSA. Trimming removed 2 bases from V and 2 bases from J, with 9 bases in between. The CDR3 nucleotides are TGTGCCAGCAGCTTAAAGGGACCTCAAGAGACCCAGTACTTC. This encodes CASSLKGPQETQYF.

The genes are TRBV19 and TRBJ1-2, with D possibly matching TRBD1 (5 bases). The V end was cut by 4 bases, the J end by 1 base, with 16 bases between. The CDR3 is 16 residues long. CDR1 is LNHDA and CDR2 is SQIVND in the germline V gene (reference sequence). CDR3 loop: CASSKSDSTVNYGYTF. DNA of the CDR3: TGTGCCAGTAGTAAATCCGACTCGACAGTTAACTATGGCTACACCTTC. Drawing the rest from reference TRBV19 and TRBJ1-2, the complete variable domain is DGGITQSPKYLFRKEGQNVTLSCEQNLNHDAMYWYRQDPGQGLRLIYYSQIVNDFQKGDIAEGYSVSREKKESFPLTVTSAQKNPTAFYLCASSKSDSTVNYGYTFGSGTRLTVV.

The DNA for the CDR3 is TGTGCCTCGCCGGAGAACACCGGGGAGCTGTTTTTT. Its translation: CASPENTGELFF. The rearrangement joins TRBV30 to TRBJ2-2; D is uncertain. Germline lookup yields CDR1 GTSNPN and CDR2 SVGIG (reference sequence). V lost 7 bases and J lost 1, with 7 bases in between. The CDR3 is made up of 12 amino acids.

This clone has just a few counts. The chain employs TRBV28 and TRBJ1-5; the D is unclear. CDR3 length: 13 amino acids. Germline lookup yields CDR1 MDHEN and CDR2 SYDVKM. V shed 2 bases and J shed 5 bases, with 7 bases lying between them. The CDR3 reads CASSLIWDQPQHF. DNA of the CDR3: TGTGCCAGCAGTTTAATTTGGGATCAGCCCCAGCATTTT.

The chain carries TRBV27 and TRBJ1-6, with D maybe TRBD1 (5 bases). The V gene lost 4 bases and the J gene lost 10 bases, with 14 bases spanning the gap. CDR1 is MNHEY, CDR2 SMNVEV, per germline (reference sequence). The CDR3 covers 14 residues. The CDR3 sequence is CASSSGGGQSPLHF. In DNA, the CDR3 is TGTGCCAGCAGTTCCGGGGGTGGACAATCACCCCTCCACTTT.

The chain links TRBV4-1 to TRBJ1-5; 7 bases match TRBD1. Germline CDR1 MGHRA, CDR2 YSYEKL. V lost 5 bases and J lost 1; bases outside the gene matches: 8. The CDR3 sequence is 16 residues long. The CDR3 DNA follows: TGCGCCAGCAGCTTGCGACAGGGATTGAGCAATCAGCCCCAGCATTTT. Its translation is CASSLRQGLSNQPQHF.

This sequence joins TRBV7-9 and TRBJ2-3, with D unclear. The CDR3 extends over 15 amino acids. V lost 3 bases, J lost 3 bases, and 13 bases lay in between. Germline CDR1 and CDR2: SEHNR and FQNEAQ (reference sequence). The CDR3, as DNA: TGTGCCAGCAGCTTCGCAGAGGCCGTTACAGATACGCAGTATTTT. Translating it yields CASSFAEAVTDTQYF.

The CDR3: CASSTRQAGTDTQYF. In DNA, the CDR3 is TGTGCCAGTAGTACCCGGCAAGCGGGCACAGATACGCAGTATTTT. The V and J genes are TRBV19 and TRBJ2-3, with D maybe TRBD2 (5 bases). Trimming left V 4 bases short and J 1 base short, with 12 bases between. Germline CDR1 and CDR2: LNHDA and SQIVND (reference sequence). The CDR3 extends over 15 amino acids.

This rearrangement joins TRBV7-9 to TRBJ2-5, with TRBD2 matching 10 bases. Germline V gives CDR1 SEHNR, CDR2 FQNEAQ (reference sequence). Losses at the gene ends were 3 bases for V and 3 bases for J; bases not matched to a gene: 7. The CDR3 loop spans 16 amino acids. CDR3 sequence: CASSLPLAGGKETQYF. CDR3 sequence (DNA): TGTGCCAGCAGCTTGCCCTTAGCGGGGGGCAAAGAGACCCAGTACTTC.

This clone was counted between two and nine times. J is TRBJ2-6 and V is TRBV11-1; TRBD1 matches at 10 bases. This CDR3 is built from 16 residues. Germline trimming cut 6 bases from V and 2 bases from J; bases unmatched to any gene: 4. CDR1 SGHAT and CDR2 FQDESV come from the germline V gene (reference sequence). CDR3 coding DNA: TGTGCCAGCAGTCGGACAGGGGGTACTGGGGCCAACGTCCTGACTTTC. Translated: CASSRTGGTGANVLTF.

This clone has a single count. The chain links TRBV5-4 to TRBJ2-1; 12 nucleotides align to TRBD2. Germline V CDR1 and CDR2: SGHNT, YYREEE (reference sequence). V shed 4 bases, J shed 4 bases, and the junction held 3 bases outside the gene matches. The CDR3 spans 15 residues. In DNA, the CDR3 is TGTGCCAGCAGCCTAACTAGCGGGGGGTACAATGAGCAGTTCTTC. Its protein product is CASSLTSGGYNEQFF.

The V gene is TRBV7-9, the J gene TRBJ2-5; the match to TRBD2 covers 13 bases. The CDR3 has 17 residues. The germline gives CDR1 SEHNR, CDR2 FQNEAQ (reference sequence). V gave up 4 bases and J gave up 5 bases; unmatched junction bases: 10. CDR3 loop: CASSSRLAGGQVETQYF. Here the CDR3 DNA reads TGTGCCAGCAGCTCGCGACTAGCGGGGGGCCAGGTGGAGACCCAGTACTTC.

This sequence joins TRBV27 and TRBJ1-2; 7 positions agree with TRBD1. The V gene's germline CDR1 is MNHEY and CDR2 SMNVEV (reference sequence). This CDR3 spans 13 amino acids. The V gene end was trimmed by 5 bases and the J gene end by 6 bases; junction bases not matched to a gene: 6. The CDR3, as DNA: TGTGCCAGCAGTGCTCAGGGGGTTCATGGCTACACCTTC. It translates to CASSAQGVHGYTF.

The V gene is TRBV2, the J gene TRBJ2-1, with 10 bases aligning to TRBD1. The length of the CDR3 is 16 residues. Per the germline V gene, CDR1 is SNHLY and CDR2 is FYNNEI. Trimming removed 6 bases from V and 6 bases from J; junction bases left unmatched: 11. The CDR3 nucleotides are TGTGCCAGCAGCTCGGGACAGGGGCCAGGGGGCAATGAGCAGTTCTTC. Protein sequence: CASSSGQGPGGNEQFF.